This T cell receptor beta chain was found in a study of T cells in Graves' hyperthyroidism and ophthalmopathy (dated by TCRdb to between 2018 and 2021). About the study as a whole: A discovery cohort of roughly 100 patients, roughly 43 with Graves' ophthalmopathy and 55 to 60 with stable Graves' hyperthyroidism, was used to find distinguishing TCR V-J signatures. Once sampling was done, hyperthyroidism patients were given methimazole at a starting dose of 30 mg daily, whereas ophthalmopathy patients were given high-dose intravenous methylprednisolone. The study also compared thyroid tissue and blood T-cell repertoires from five or six Graves' hyperthyroidism patients. According to the paper, TCR Vbeta CDR3 sequencing was carried out on 135 peripheral blood samples, which came from approximately 41 ophthalmopathy, 75 to 80 hyperthyroidism and roughly 17 progressor patients. Prospective prediction of ophthalmopathy was tested in an independent validation cohort consisting of 18 to 20 hyperthyroidism patients and over 15 patients who later progressed to ophthalmopathy. The 100 or so discovery patients were randomly split 7:3 into training and test sets. Summary of the overall study and its limitations: In validation, the model predicted progression to ophthalmopathy with approximately 71% sensitivity and about 72% specificity, a median of 6.5 months before onset. Most expanded thyroid clonotypes (frequency above 0.001) were also detected in blood, suggesting blood repertoires may reflect thyroid immune responses. A 13 V-J signature model separated ophthalmopathy from stable hyperthyroidism, with approximately 86% sensitivity and about 81% specificity in cross-validation and 80%/75% in testing. No statistical method was used to set the sample size in advance, and investigators knew the group allocation.

Patients with uncontrolled infections, other autoimmune diseases, pregnancy or lactation were excluded. Diagnoses relied on clinical symptoms, serum thyroxine and TRAb, thyroid ultrasound and orbital computed tomography. Total RNA was extracted using Trizol reagent, and RNA quality was assessed on an Agilent 2100 Bioanalyzer. In its sample, this clonotype was seen many times. Which antigen it targets is not known. Per-base quality was not reported, and no clone a single base away is much larger than it. V loses 7 bases, J loses 1 base, and the germline ends lie 13 bases apart. CDR1 and CDR2, looked up from the germline V gene, are SQVTM and ANQGSEA. The CDR3 runs 13 residues from the cysteine to the phenylalanine. The DNA shown is the 39-base CDR3, in frame from base 1. TCR beta CDR3 regions were amplified from RNA transcripts. The TCR CDR3 was subjected to a first round of RT-PCR using the HTBI primer set and the Qiagen OneStep RT-PCR kit. The libraries were constructed in a second round of multiplex PCR and then size-selected and purified. The libraries were sequenced on an Illumina HiSeq2000 using paired-end 100 bp reads. The study's own analysis went as follows. SOAPnuke was used to process the raw data, removing reads that contained adapters or uncalled bases, had a mean Phred below 15, or lacked an exact match to the constant primer or identifier. High-quality paired reads were merged using COPE v1.2.5, and each unique nucleotide sequence was defined as a clonotype. MiTCR v1.1 was used to align clonotypes to the IMGT TRBV, TRBD and TRBJ reference segments. Analysis was restricted to V-J combinations with a frequency above 0.0001, which covered 98% to 99.2% of repertoires. A TCS score was defined as the ratio of F50 (clonal expansion) to E x V (chaos), with BLOSUM62-based TCRdist applied between CDR3 peptides within each V-J. Welch's t-statistics and random forest reduced several hundred V-J features to 13, which were used in a naive Bayes classifier (R e1071). The Morisita-Horn index was used to measure how similar the thyroid and blood repertoires were. The public reads were run again by TCRdb, first through fastp at Q25 and then through MiXCR, and only productive beta chains were kept. Rows with one shared CDR3 protein collapse into an entry with the most common genes and DNA. The V and J calls and clone size are TCRdb's, not the authors'. The table for this sample lists roughly 500,000 distinct CDR3 sequences; about half of them were counted only once. Around 20% of the sample belongs to the ten largest clones.

Sample: peripheral blood or thyroid tissue (not recorded which). The chain is encoded by TRBV29-1 joined to TRBJ1-1; TRBD1 is possibly the D segment (6 matching bases). The receptor comes from an adult woman with Graves' disease, either hyperthyroidism or ophthalmopathy (not recorded which). The DNA sequence is as follows: TGCAGCGCCTCTGGGGGGCCGAACACTGAAGCTTTCTTT. This encodes CSASGGPNTEAFF.